What follows is one T cell receptor (beta chain) and its context. The method was immunoSEQ multiplex PCR; TCRdb's version includes in-frame clones alone and lacks a portion of them. The sample records roughly 58,000 clones, around four fifths being singletons. Seattle participants joined during active infection and were tracked over time. Losses at the gene ends were 6 bases for V and 6 bases for J; bases not matched to a gene: 8. The CDR3 extends over 15 amino acids. Germline V CDR1 and CDR2: LGHDT, YNNKEL (reference sequence). The data originate from a study of blood T cell repertoires in COVID-19. Study summary: Sample material is recorded as cDNA or gDNA derived from T cells, B-cell-depleted T cells, or PBMCs.

The sequence came from a man aged 55 to 69 with COVID-19, enrolled during active disease. Sample: peripheral blood. V usage is TRBV3-1 (or the pseudogene TRBV3-2) and J usage is TRBJ2-1, with 10 bases that match TRBD2. In DNA, the CDR3 is TGTGCCAGCAGATCACTAGCGGGGTCTTTCAATGAGCAGTTCTTC. Amino acids: CASRSLAGSFNEQFF.